This is a list of T cell receptor beta chains from one sample in a study of blood T cell repertoires in COVID-19. This table comes from immunoSEQ multiplex PCR, and its TCRdb copy is limited to in-frame clones, with some not included. Of 250,000 or so clones listed, 90% are singletons. Material: PBMCs or T cells enriched from blood (not recorded which). All receptors derive from a woman younger than 45 with acute COVID-19. Both conserved end residues are part of each CDR3. The order of the fields is clone size, J gene, D gene, V gene, CDR3 DNA, CDR3 protein. A D gene is named only where the DNA matches it firmly. Size values are once, few and many counts, or a class for expanded clones, and some rows have none.

.	TRBJ1-3	.	TRBV5-6	TGTGCCAGCAGCTTCCTGGGAAACACCATATATTTT	CASSFLGNTIYF
.	TRBJ2-1	.	TRBV5-5	TGTGCCAGCAGCGGGTGGGACACCATCCTCAGGGATGAGCAGTTCTTC	CASSGWDTILRDEQFF
.	TRBJ1-1	.	TRBV9	TGTGCCAGCAGCGCGTGGGAGGGACAGAACACTGAAGCTTTCTTT	CASSAWEGQNTEAFF
.	TRBJ2-3	TRBD2	TRBV7-9	TGTGCCAGCAGCTTAAACCAAGGACTAGCGGGCACAGATACGCAGTATTTT	CASSLNQGLAGTDTQYF
.	TRBJ2-3	TRBD2	TRBV5-4	TGTGCCAGCAGCTTTATAGCGGGAGGTTCCACAGATACGCAGTATTTT	CASSFIAGGSTDTQYF
.	TRBJ2-1	TRBD2	TRBV5-4	TGTGCCAGCACTCACGGGGGACTAGCTCCCAATGAGCAGTTCTTC	CASTHGGLAPNEQFF
few	TRBJ2-2	TRBD2	TRBV7-9	TGTGCCAGCAGCTTAGGGACTAGCGGGGCCGGGGAGCTGTTTTTT	CASSLGTSGAGELFF
.	TRBJ1-1	.	TRBV7-9	TGTGCCAGCAGCTTTAAAGGAGAGGGCACTGAAGCTTTCTTT	CASSFKGEGTEAFF
.	TRBJ1-2	.	TRBV6-6	TGTGCCAGCAGTTACGGGCGGGGATACTACAACTATGGCTACACCTTC	CASSYGRGYYNYGYTF
.	TRBJ1-5	.	TRBV28	TGTGCCAGCAGTTTATTGGACACCTACAATCAGCCCCAGCATTTT	CASSLLDTYNQPQHF
.	TRBJ2-7	.	TRBV7-9	TGTGCCAGCAGTAAATCCGGGACACAAGCCTACGAGCAGTACTTC	CASSKSGTQAYEQYF
.	TRBJ1-1	.	TRBV2	TGTGCCACCGGGCCGACAGTGAACACTGAAGCTTTCTTT	CATGPTVNTEAFF
.	TRBJ2-5	TRBD2	TRBV7-3	TGTGCCAGCAGCCCCACTAGCGGGAGAGAAGAGACCCAGTACTTC	CASSPTSGREETQYF
.	TRBJ2-7	.	TRBV9	TGTGCCAGCAGCGGACTCCGGGACTACGAGCAGTACTTC	CASSGLRDYEQYF
.	TRBJ1-1	TRBD1	TRBV24-1	TGTGCCACCAGTGATTCCGAAAGGGGGCTTACTGAAGCTTTCTTT	CATSDSERGLTEAFF
few	TRBJ2-2	TRBD2	TRBV2	TGTGCCAGCAGTGAAAGACTAGCGGGGACCGGGGAGCTGTTTTTT	CASSERLAGTGELFF
.	TRBJ1-2	.	TRBV5-6	TGTGCCAGCAGCTTACAGGGTACTGCTAACTATGGCTACACCTTC	CASSLQGTANYGYTF
few	TRBJ1-1	.	TRBV7-2	TGTGCCAGCAGCACAGAGACAGCTGAAGCTTTCTTT	CASSTETAEAFF